A selection of T cell receptor beta chains follows, all from one sample in a study of blood T cells in healthy people across ages. TCRdb fed the 5' RACE reads into MiXCR, producing one record per CDR3 protein. The sample records about 1.8 million distinct CDR3 sequences, around half being singletons. Sequencing input: blood. The receptors were sampled from a middle-aged woman in good health. Both conserved end residues are part of each CDR3. The order of the fields is J gene, clone size, V gene, D gene, CDR3 DNA, CDR3 protein. A D gene is named only where the DNA matches it firmly. A clone size is listed for some rows: how often the clone was seen (once, few, many), or a class if it is expanded.

J: TRBJ2-5
size: .
V: TRBV7-8
D: TRBD1
DNA: TGTGCCAGCAGCTACAACAGGGGATCAAGGGAGACCCAGTACTTC
CDR3: CASSYNRGSRETQYF

J: TRBJ1-5
size: .
V: TRBV7-8
D: TRBD1
DNA: TGTGCCAGCAGTTTGGACAGGGGGCAGAGCAATCAGCCCCAGCATTTT
CDR3: CASSLDRGQSNQPQHF

J: TRBJ2-7
size: few
V: TRBV7-2
D: .
DNA: TGTGCCAGCAGCTCGAGACGTTTCTCCTACGAGCAGTACTTC
CDR3: CASSSRRFSYEQYF

J: TRBJ2-3
size: .
V: TRBV11-2
D: .
DNA: TGTGCCAGCAGAGGACTCTGGCAACCGTCACCCACAGATACGCAGTATTTT
CDR3: CASRGLWQPSPTDTQYF

J: TRBJ2-3
size: few
V: TRBV6-1
D: .
DNA: TGTGCCAGCAGTGAGAGGGGTAGAAACACAGATACGCAGTATTTT
CDR3: CASSERGRNTDTQYF

J: TRBJ2-6
size: .
V: TRBV5-1
D: TRBD1
DNA: TGCGCCAGCAGCTTTGGAACAGGGGGCGCTGGGGCCAACGTCCTGACTTTC
CDR3: CASSFGTGGAGANVLTF

J: TRBJ2-1
size: .
V: TRBV4-2
D: TRBD1
DNA: TGTGCCAGCAGCCAAGGACAGGGGTACGATGAGCAGTTCTTC
CDR3: CASSQGQGYDEQFF

J: TRBJ2-5
size: .
V: TRBV20-1
D: .
DNA: TGCAGTGCTGATCTGAGGGCTAGCGAGGGTGAGACCCAGTACTTC
CDR3: CSADLRASEGETQYF

J: TRBJ1-4
size: .
V: TRBV29-1
D: .
DNA: TGCAGCGTTGCGGGGGGCGCAATGGAAAAACTGTTTTTT
CDR3: CSVAGGAMEKLFF

J: TRBJ1-2
size: .
V: TRBV3-1
D: .
DNA: TGTGCCAGCAGCCAAGGTTGGGGGGCTAACTATGGCTACACCTTC
CDR3: CASSQGWGANYGYTF

J: TRBJ2-3
size: .
V: TRBV5-6
D: TRBD1
DNA: TGTGCCAGCAGCTTGGTGGATGGGACAGGGGAGATTACGCAGTATTTT
CDR3: CASSLVDGTGEITQYF

J: TRBJ2-1
size: .
V: TRBV12-3/TRBV12-4
D: TRBD1
DNA: TGTGCCAGCAGGCCCGGGACAGGGAGCATTAGTGAGCAGTTCTTC
CDR3: CASRPGTGSISEQFF

J: TRBJ1-6
size: few
V: TRBV5-1
D: .
DNA: TGCGCCAGCAGCTTGGATGGCAGGGGAAATTCACCCCTCCACTTT
CDR3: CASSLDGRGNSPLHF

J: TRBJ2-1
size: .
V: TRBV4-1
D: .
DNA: TGCGCCAGCAGCCAAGATGAGGTTCACAATGAGCAGTTCTTC
CDR3: CASSQDEVHNEQFF

J: TRBJ2-7
size: .
V: TRBV6-2/TRBV6-3
D: TRBD1
DNA: TGTGCCAGCAGAGACAGGGTCGGTGTTTGGAATGAGCAGTACTTC
CDR3: CASRDRVGVWNEQYF

J: TRBJ2-7
size: .
V: TRBV28
D: .
DNA: TGTGCCAGCAGTTTTGCAGGGGCCCTCTACGAGCAGTACTTC
CDR3: CASSFAGALYEQYF

J: TRBJ2-5
size: .
V: TRBV5-1
D: TRBD2
DNA: TGCGCCAGCAGCTTGGATATCGGGGGGGCTAAAGAGACCCAGTACTTC
CDR3: CASSLDIGGAKETQYF

J: TRBJ2-7
size: few
V: TRBV7-2
D: TRBD2
DNA: TGTGCCAGCAGCGAAGCGGTTCTAGCGGGAAAGCAGTACTTC
CDR3: CASSEAVLAGKQYF

J: TRBJ2-5
size: .
V: TRBV7-2
D: TRBD1
DNA: TGTGCCAGCAGCTTAGGGGGGGACAGGGTACAGACCCAGTACTTC
CDR3: CASSLGGDRVQTQYF

J: TRBJ2-6
size: .
V: TRBV7-8
D: .
DNA: TGTGCCAGCAGCGTATTCGCTCCGGTCTTGGGGGGGCAGGGGGCCAACGTCCTGACTTTC
CDR3: CASSVFAPVLGGQGANVLTF

J: TRBJ2-5
size: .
V: TRBV10-2
D: TRBD2
DNA: TGCGCCAGCAACCAACTAGCGGGGGGGATAGTGTCAGAGACCCAGTACTTC
CDR3: CASNQLAGGIVSETQYF

J: TRBJ1-6
size: few
V: TRBV20-1
D: TRBD1
DNA: TGCAGTGCTAGAGATGTAGTTAGGACAGGGTTACGAGACTCACCCCTCCACTTT
CDR3: CSARDVVRTGLRDSPLHF

J: TRBJ2-5
size: .
V: TRBV7-2
D: .
DNA: TGTGCCAGCAGCTTAGATTCAGGGGCGCGATTCGGAGAGACCCAGTACTTC
CDR3: CASSLDSGARFGETQYF

J: TRBJ1-6
size: .
V: TRBV28
D: TRBD1
DNA: TGTGCCAGCAGTCCTCAGACAGGGTCAATCCCACCTCCCCACTTT
CDR3: CASSPQTGSIPPPHF

J: TRBJ1-2
size: .
V: TRBV18
D: .
DNA: TGTGCCAGCTCACCAGGGAATCCTTTGGAGGGCTACACCTTC
CDR3: CASSPGNPLEGYTF

J: TRBJ2-5
size: few
V: TRBV6-2/TRBV6-3
D: TRBD2
DNA: TGTGCCACCAGGGGACTAGCGGAAGAGACCCAGTACTTC
CDR3: CATRGLAEETQYF

J: TRBJ2-6
size: .
V: TRBV2
D: .
DNA: TGTGCCAGCAGGGGTAACAGGTCCCCCTCTCTCTCTGGGGCCAACGTCCTGACTTTC
CDR3: CASRGNRSPSLSGANVLTF

J: TRBJ2-1
size: .
V: TRBV7-6
D: .
DNA: TGTGCCAGCAGCCTTCTCCGGGGGGCCGACAATGAGCAGTTCTTC
CDR3: CASSLLRGADNEQFF

J: TRBJ2-7
size: few
V: TRBV20-1
D: .
DNA: TGCAGTGTCGGGACACTGGCACCTTACGAGCAGTACTTC
CDR3: CSVGTLAPYEQYF

J: TRBJ1-2
size: .
V: TRBV7-9
D: .
DNA: TGTGCCAGCAGCCCTTCAGGGGATGGCTACACCTTC
CDR3: CASSPSGDGYTF

J: TRBJ1-6
size: .
V: TRBV5-1
D: TRBD1
DNA: TGCGCCAGCAGCTTCAGGACAGGGGATAATTCACCCCTCCACTTT
CDR3: CASSFRTGDNSPLHF

J: TRBJ1-6
size: .
V: TRBV20-1
D: .
DNA: TGCAGTGCTAGTGCACAGGATAATTCACCCCTCCACTTT
CDR3: CSASAQDNSPLHF

J: TRBJ2-1
size: .
V: TRBV12-3/TRBV12-4
D: TRBD2
DNA: TGTGCCAGCAGTTTATCCCTCGGGGGGGCTTCCTACAATGAGCAGTTCTTC
CDR3: CASSLSLGGASYNEQFF

J: TRBJ1-2
size: .
V: TRBV4-3
D: .
DNA: TGCGCCAGCAGCCAAGGCACATCTACATGGGCCTACACCTTC
CDR3: CASSQGTSTWAYTF

J: TRBJ2-5
size: .
V: TRBV10-3
D: .
DNA: TGTGCCATCAGTGAGTCGGGGCACAATGAGCAGTACTTC
CDR3: CAISESGHNEQYF

J: TRBJ2-1
size: .
V: TRBV10-2
D: .
DNA: TGCGCCAGCACTCGGGGAGAAACTTACAATGAGCAGTTCTTC
CDR3: CASTRGETYNEQFF

J: TRBJ2-2
size: .
V: TRBV7-2
D: .
DNA: TGTGCCAGCAGCTTGAGGTCCGGGGAGCTGTTTTTT
CDR3: CASSLRSGELFF

J: TRBJ1-5
size: .
V: TRBV7-2
D: .
DNA: TGTGCCAGCAGCTTAAGCTTCAGGGGAGATCAGCCCCAGCATTTT
CDR3: CASSLSFRGDQPQHF

J: TRBJ1-5
size: once
V: TRBV4-2
D: .
DNA: TGTGCCAGCAGCCAAGGGGGTCCTAATCAGCCCCAGCATTTT
CDR3: CASSQGGPNQPQHF

J: TRBJ1-1
size: .
V: TRBV6-2/TRBV6-3
D: .
DNA: TGTGCCAGCAGTTACCGGGCTCTCGAAGCTTTCTTT
CDR3: CASSYRALEAFF

J: TRBJ2-7
size: .
V: TRBV5-6
D: .
DNA: TGTGCCAGCAGCACCTACGGTAACGAGCAGTACTTC
CDR3: CASSTYGNEQYF

J: TRBJ2-7
size: few
V: TRBV27
D: .
DNA: TGTGCCAGCAGTTCCCTCGGGGACCTCTACGAGCAGTACTTC
CDR3: CASSSLGDLYEQYF

J: TRBJ2-1
size: .
V: TRBV20-1
D: .
DNA: TGCAGTGCTAGAGTCTACGATGAGCAGTTCTTC
CDR3: CSARVYDEQFF

J: TRBJ1-2
size: few
V: TRBV15
D: .
DNA: TGTGCCACCAGCAGTGCCAGCGGGGGGCTAGATGGCTACACCTTC
CDR3: CATSSASGGLDGYTF

J: TRBJ2-3
size: few
V: TRBV28
D: .
DNA: TGTGCCAGCAGTTTCCCCTCCAGCGGAAGAGATACGCAGTATTTT
CDR3: CASSFPSSGRDTQYF

J: TRBJ2-3
size: few
V: TRBV13
D: TRBD2
DNA: TGTGCCGCGGGCCGCGGACTAGCGGGGAGGACAGATACGCAGTATTTT
CDR3: CAAGRGLAGRTDTQYF

J: TRBJ2-3
size: few
V: TRBV20-1
D: TRBD2
DNA: TGCAGTGCTAGAGGTAGCGGGCTAAACACAGATACGCAGTATTTT
CDR3: CSARGSGLNTDTQYF

J: TRBJ1-5
size: .
V: TRBV28
D: TRBD1
DNA: TGTGCCAGCACCCCAAGGACAGGGGCAATCAATCAGCCCCAGCATTTT
CDR3: CASTPRTGAINQPQHF

J: TRBJ2-7
size: few
V: TRBV28
D: TRBD1
DNA: TGTGCCAGCACCCCCAGAGGGACAGGGGCTTACGAGCAGTACTTC
CDR3: CASTPRGTGAYEQYF

J: TRBJ2-1
size: few
V: TRBV7-2
D: .
DNA: TGTGCCAGCAGCACCTACCCCAGGGGATCCTACAATGAGCAGTTCTTC
CDR3: CASSTYPRGSYNEQFF